This TCR beta chain originates from a study of blood T cell repertoires in COVID-19. Study overall: Samples came from the United States, Italy and Spain, spanning acute and convalescent COVID-19.

Germline lookup yields CDR1 SGHRS and CDR2 YFSETQ. The CDR3 sequence is 14 residues long. V lost 0 bases and J 2 bases, leaving 8 bases between the germline ends. The assay was immunoSEQ multiplex PCR, and TCRdb's table has in-frame clones only and misses some. The sample shows some 50,000 clones, 88% of them seen only once. As regards this clone: The sample contains more than one DNA sequence encoding this CDR3.

The TCR originated in a woman between 65 and 79 years old with active COVID-19. This chain uses TRBV5-1 with TRBJ1-1; a weak D match, TRBD1 (6 bases). Sequencing input: peripheral blood. The CDR3 DNA sequence: TGCGCCAGCAGCTTGGCACAGGGAAACACTGAAGCTTTCTTT. Protein: CASSLAQGNTEAFF. The full variable domain, in which reference TRBV5-1 and TRBJ1-1 provide the parts outside the CDR3, is KAGVTQTPRYLIKTRGQQVTLSCSPISGHRSVSWYQQTPGQGLQFLFEYFSETQRNKGNFPGRFSGRQFSNSRSEMNVSTLELGDSALYLCASSLAQGNTEAFFGQGTRLTVV.